A single sample gave rise to the 23 T cell receptor beta chains below, sequenced in a study of T cell responses to AZD1222 COVID-19 vaccine. Generated by immunoSEQ multiplex PCR, the TCRdb table keeps only in-frame clones and is missing some. This table has roughly 110,000 clones, around nine tenths appearing once. The sample in question was peripheral blood, obtained 28 days after the second AZD1222 dose. All receptors come from an adult who received the AZD1222 COVID-19 vaccine.

The CDR3 protein is CAISEQQTYEQYF. CDR3 in DNA: TGTGCCATCAGTGAGCAGCAGACCTACGAGCAGTACTTC. V and J are TRBV10-3 and TRBJ2-7; D gene ambiguous. Per germline, CDR1 ENHRY and CDR2 SYGVKD. This CDR3 has 13 amino acids. V lost 2 bases to trimming and J lost 2 bases, with 7 bases between them.

The V and J genes are TRBV4-2 and TRBJ2-5, with 10 bases that match TRBD2. The CDR3 is 18 residues long. The trim removed 0 bases at V and 5 bases at J, leaving 12 bases unmatched. From germline, CDR1 is LGHNA and CDR2 YNFKEQ. The CDR3 coding sequence is TGTGCCAGCAGCCAAGATACGCTAGCGGGGGCCCGGGGGGAGACCCAGTACTTC. This sequence encodes CASSQDTLAGARGETQYF.

This clone was seen just once. The chain has TRBV7-2 and TRBJ2-5; D remains unclear. CDR1 is SGHTA and CDR2 is FQGNSA in the germline V gene. The CDR3 contains 13 residues. V lost 5 bases and J 1 base, leaving 8 bases between the germline ends. This CDR3 is CASSREPQETQYF. As DNA, the CDR3 is TGTGCCAGCAGCAGGGAACCCCAAGAGACCCAGTACTTC.

The V gene is TRBV7-2, the J gene TRBJ1-2; D perhaps matches TRBD1 (5 bases). The V end was cut by 7 bases, the J end by 4 bases, with 22 bases between. Germline V lookup: CDR1 SGHTA, CDR2 FQGNSA. The CDR3 totals 16 residues. The CDR3 DNA is TGTGCCAGCACCGAGCGTGGGGGGTATGGTAGCTATGGCTACACCTTC. Encoded protein: CASTERGGYGSYGYTF.

The genes are TRBV29-1 and TRBJ1-1; possibly TRBD1 for D (6 bases). The V gene lost 4 bases and the J gene lost 4 bases, with 10 bases spanning the gap. Germline V gene lookup returns CDR1 SQVTM and CDR2 ANQGSEA. The CDR3 is 12 amino acids. The CDR3 coding sequence is TGCAGCGTTGTGCCCAGGGGCACTGAAGCTTTCTTT. Residues: CSVVPRGTEAFF.

This clone was seen only once. The chain joins TRBV6-5 to TRBJ1-3; no definite D call. The length of the CDR3 is 15 residues. V was shortened by 6 bases and J by 2 bases, with 14 bases between the two germline ends. The germline gives CDR1 MNHEY, CDR2 SVGAGI. CDR3 sequence reads: CASRTTAATGNTIYF. The CDR3 nucleotides are TGTGCCAGCAGGACCACAGCGGCCACTGGAAACACCATATATTTT.

The chain recombines TRBV27 with TRBJ2-2; D could derive from TRBD1 or TRBD2 (6 bases each). V lost 4 bases to trimming and J lost 6 bases, with 15 bases between them. Germline-derived CDR1 and CDR2 are MNHEY and SMNVEV (reference sequence). This CDR3 is 15 amino acids long. The CDR3 DNA follows: TGTGCCAGCAGTTCACCACTCGGGGGCCCCGGGGAGCTGTTTTTT. Translation: CASSSPLGGPGELFF.

V gene TRBV11-2 combines with J gene TRBJ2-7; tentatively, D is TRBD1 (6 bases). The germline V gene encodes CDR1 SGHAT and CDR2 FQNNGV. CDR3 length: 13 residues. Between the trimmed V and J ends, which lost 5 bases and 3 bases, there was a span of 11 bases. The CDR3 here is CASSRGQYYEQYF. DNA for the CDR3: TGTGCCAGCAGCCGTGGACAGTACTACGAGCAGTACTTC. The full variable domain, completed using reference TRBV11-2 and TRBJ2-7, is EAGVAQSPRYKIIEKRQSVAFWCNPISGHATLYWYQQILGQGPKLLIQFQNNGVVDDSQLPKDRFSAERLKGVDSTLKIQPAKLEDSAVYLCASSRGQYYEQYFGPGTRLTVT.

The chain links TRBV30 to TRBJ1-6, with D unresolved. Trimming left V 1 base short and J 14 bases short, with 18 bases between. CDR3 length equals 14 residues. Germline CDR1 reads GTSNPN; CDR2 reads SVGIG (reference sequence). The CDR3 sequence is CAWSDNPPVGSLHF. The CDR3, as DNA: TGTGCCTGGAGTGACAACCCTCCGGTAGGGTCCCTCCACTTT.

The chain joins TRBV9 to TRBJ2-7; D is tentatively TRBD1 or TRBD2 (5 bases each). This CDR3 contains 17 residues. Germline-derived CDR1 and CDR2 are SGDLS and YYNGEE. Trimming took off 0 bases at V and 0 bases at J, with 16 bases between the two ends. The CDR3 spells CASSVVRDASSSYEQYF. CDR3 DNA sequence: TGTGCCAGCAGCGTAGTCAGGGACGCCTCTAGCTCCTACGAGCAGTACTTC.

This clone has just one count. The V gene is TRBV7-8, the J gene TRBJ2-2; 9 bases agree with TRBD2. Germline V gene sequence: CDR1 SGHVS, CDR2 FQNEAQ. CDR3 length equals 15 residues. The ends lost 5 bases at V and 5 bases at J; junction bases unmatched: 6. The DNA of the CDR3 is TGTGCCAGCAGCATTAGCGGGAGTGGGACCGGGGAGCTGTTTTTT. It yields the protein CASSISGSGTGELFF.

This clone occurred once. The chain links TRBV19 to TRBJ2-2; TRBD2 matches 8 bases. Trimming took 5 bases from V and 2 from J; bases not matched to a gene: 4. The CDR3 is made up of 15 amino acids. Per germline, CDR1 LNHDA and CDR2 SQIVND (reference sequence). The CDR3, as DNA: TGTGCCAGTAGTGATGGGACTAGTAACACCGGGGAGCTGTTTTTT. Encoded protein: CASSDGTSNTGELFF.

The genes are TRBV7-2 and TRBJ2-2; D is perhaps TRBD2 (6 bases). Trimming stripped 2 bases from V and 4 bases from J, with 11 bases between. From germline, CDR1 is SGHTA and CDR2 FQGNSA. The CDR3 spans 15 residues. The DNA of the CDR3 is TGTGCCAGCAGCTTAAACGGGGGTATCACCGGGGAGCTGTTTTTT. This translates into CASSLNGGITGELFF.

J is TRBJ2-1 and V is TRBV11-3, with 8 bases matching TRBD2. CDR3 length: 15 residues. CDR1 is SGHNT and CDR2 is YENEEA in the germline V gene. V dropped 4 bases and J dropped 4; count of bases not matched to a gene: 6. CDR3 residues: CASSYRLAQYNEQFF. Written as DNA, the CDR3 is TGTGCCAGCAGCTATCGACTAGCGCAGTACAATGAGCAGTTCTTC.

This clone has more than one count but fewer than ten. The chain combines TRBV14 with TRBJ1-2, with 9 bases that match TRBD1. This CDR3 has 14 residues. Germline lookup yields CDR1 SGHDN and CDR2 FVKESK. Unmatched junction bases numbered 7, after V lost 4 bases and J lost 7 bases. Here the CDR3 reads CASSRTGGIRGYTF. DNA for the CDR3: TGTGCCAGCAGCCGAACAGGGGGCATTCGTGGCTACACCTTC.

This chain joins TRBV4-2 and TRBJ1-4; tentative D call: TRBD1 (5 bases). Germline CDR1 reads LGHNA; CDR2 reads YNFKEQ. V was trimmed by 3 bases and J by 3 bases, leaving 8 bases between them. The CDR3 is made up of 14 amino acids. The chain's CDR3 is CASSQGGSNEKLFF. CDR3 nucleotide sequence: TGTGCCAGCAGCCAGGGGGGGTCTAATGAAAAACTGTTTTTT.

This chain connects TRBV5-4 to TRBJ2-3; the D is unclear. Germline CDR1 reads SGHNT; CDR2 reads YYREEE (reference sequence). CDR3 size: 14 residues. Trimming left V 0 bases short and J 1 base short, with 6 bases between. The CDR3 coding sequence is TGTGCCAGCAGCTTGGGCGGCGGCACAGATACGCAGTATTTT. This encodes CASSLGGGTDTQYF. Looking up the rest from reference TRBV5-4 and TRBJ2-3 gives the full variable domain: ETGVTQSPTHLIKTRGQQVTLRCSSQSGHNTVSWYQQALGQGPQFIFQYYREEENGRGNFPPRFSGLQFPNYSSELNVNALELDDSALYLCASSLGGGTDTQYFGPGTRLTVL.

The rearrangement uses TRBV27 and TRBJ2-3, with D possibly matching TRBD1 (5 bases). The V gene's germline CDR1 is MNHEY and CDR2 SMNVEV (reference sequence). V lost 7 bases, J lost 10 bases, and 12 bases lay in between. This CDR3 is built from 11 residues. The CDR3: CASMGPRAQYF. CDR3 nucleotides: TGTGCCAGCATGGGGCCCAGGGCGCAGTATTTT.

V is TRBV2 and J is TRBJ1-4; 9 bases are a match to TRBD1. Germline loops: CDR1 SNHLY, CDR2 FYNNEI. The CDR3 is 14 amino acids. V lost 7 bases to trimming and J lost 1 base; unmatched junction nucleotides: 1. CDR3 amino acids: CASTDRGTNEKLFF. The CDR3, as DNA: TGTGCCAGCACGGACAGGGGAACTAATGAAAAACTGTTTTTT. The complete variable domain, with remaining parts taken from reference TRBV2 and TRBJ1-4, reads EPEVTQTPSHQVTQMGQEVILRCVPISNHLYFYWYRQILGQKVEFLVSFYNNEISEKSEIFDDQFSVERPDGSNFTLKIRSTKLEDSAMYFCASTDRGTNEKLFFGSGTQLSVL.

V and J are TRBV5-1 and TRBJ2-3; D is ambiguous. CDR1 is SGHRS and CDR2 is YFSETQ in the germline V gene. Trimming removed 0 bases at V and 4 bases at J, with 6 bases between. CDR3 length: 13 residues. The CDR3 DNA sequence: TGCGCCAGCAGCTTGGGGTCGCCAGATACGCAGTATTTT. Its protein product is CASSLGSPDTQYF.

J is TRBJ2-2 and V is TRBV9; D is uncertain. The V gene lost 1 base and the J gene lost 6 bases, with 4 bases spanning the gap. The CDR3 has 12 residues. Germline CDR1 SGDLS, CDR2 YYNGEE. CDR3 in DNA: TGTGCCAGCAGCGTATCTCCCGGGGAGCTGTTTTTT. This gives the protein CASSVSPGELFF.

The rearrangement joins TRBV4-1 to TRBJ2-1; unclear D gene. The V end lost 1 base, the J end lost 5 bases, and 3 bases lay between the germline ends. Per germline, CDR1 MGHRA and CDR2 YSYEKL. The CDR3 sequence is 12 residues long. The DNA of the CDR3 is TGCGCCAGCAGCCAAGTCCACAATGAGCAGTTCTTC. This translates into CASSQVHNEQFF.

V is TRBV11-2 and J is TRBJ2-1; D ambiguous. V dropped 6 bases and J dropped 6 bases, with 6 bases sitting between them. Per the germline V gene, CDR1 is SGHAT and CDR2 is FQNNGV. The CDR3 consists of 11 residues. DNA for the CDR3: TGTGCCAGCAGGTCCACCAATGAGCAGTTCTTC. Translating gives CASRSTNEQFF.